This record concerns one T cell receptor beta chain sequence. The target of this receptor is not known. No per-base quality is available; no much larger clone lies one base away. These data come from a study of chemoradiotherapy in HPV16-positive cancers (dated by TCRdb to the early 2020s). Background on the whole study: Candidate HPV-specific T-cell clones and common TCR motifs were defined through functional T-cell assays on cells from a couple of HPV16-positive patients. The study asked whether T-cell immunity against the HPV oncoproteins E6 and E7 changes during chemoradiotherapy and whether it affects survival. Next, the candidate HPV-specific TCRs and motifs were followed in TCR repertoires from around 92 patients with HPV-related cancers.

Because repertoires were sampled repeatedly during chemoradiotherapy, clonal expansion in the tumor microenvironment could be followed. The paper as a whole reports these results and caveats: The functional definition of HPV-specific T cells came from only a couple of HPV16-positive patients, and the survival association was reported for HPV16-positive patients. Expansion of candidate HPV-specific clones and E7-related TCR motifs was observed in the tumor microenvironment during treatment, whereas no such expansion was observed for non-HPV-specific T cells. In HPV16-positive patients, expansion of HPV-responsive T cells during chemoradiotherapy was associated with improved recurrence-free survival.

Taken from cysteine to phenylalanine, the CDR3 has 15 residues. Here the CDR3 DNA is all that survives: 45 bases in frame from base 1. Trimming removed 5 bases from V and 10 bases from J; the gene matches leave 11 bases unexplained. The germline V gene supplies CDR1 SQVTM and CDR2 ANQGSEA. Receptor libraries were prepared by the immunoSEQ multiplex PCR assay. Imported from immuneACCESS, the table was reduced by TCRdb to in-frame sequences with V and J called. These copies leave out some clones; in studies compared against another copy, an unresolved V gene accounts for under half, and the cause of the remainder is not known. The sample table holds 29,000 or so clones, of which around 93% were seen once. The ten largest make up less than 25% of the sample.

The chain links TRBV29-1 with TRBJ2-1; 13 bases in between match TRBD2. This clonotype was sampled from a human donor with HPV-associated anogenital cancer. Specimen: blood, collected from a patient who underwent chemoradiotherapy. The CDR3 in this case is CSVPAPGLAGVEQFF. The DNA reads TGCAGCGTTCCCGCTCCAGGACTAGCGGGAGTCGAGCAGTTCTTC.